The present TCR beta chain was sequenced within a study of Graves' ophthalmopathy and Graves' hyperthyroidism. Whole-study findings and limits: Blood contained most expanded thyroid clonotypes exceeding 0.001 frequency.

This clonotype was counted ten times or more. No antigen is known for it. Amplified material comprised TCR beta CDR3 regions derived from RNA transcripts. HTBI-primed first-round RT-PCR preceded second-round multiplex PCR. MiXCR was run by TCRdb on the multiplex PCR reads, yielding one entry per CDR3 protein. The table has about 220,000 distinct CDR3 sequences, 20% to 25% seen once. All donors with ophthalmopathy were recorded as having moderate-to-severe activity, CAS ≥3, NOSPECS ≥4 and a duration under 3 months. As the starting material, more than 8 ml of fresh peripheral blood yielded the PBMCs. The CDR3 is 13 amino acids. V lost 5 bases, J lost 4 bases, and 4 bases stayed unmatched. CDR1 and CDR2 (germline): ENHRY, SYGVKD.

The sequenced sample consisted of peripheral blood. J is TRBJ2-5 and V is TRBV10-3; 7 bases are shared with TRBD1. The sequence came from a woman aged 50 to 60 with Graves' ophthalmopathy. The CDR3 here is CAISTGAGETQYF. CDR3 bases: TGTGCCATCAGTACAGGGGCGGGAGAGACCCAGTACTTC.